This T cell receptor (beta chain) was obtained from a study of blood T cell repertoires in COVID-19. Looking at the study overall: The United States, Italy and Spain were the sources of the acute and convalescent COVID-19 samples. PBMCs, B-cell-depleted T cells, or T cells provided the cDNA or gDNA that made up the material.

Source study methods: The authors estimated nucleated cell counts from reference gene primer amplification. Clones were sequenced by immunoSEQ multiplex PCR, and TCRdb holds only the in-frame ones, with some missing. The V and J calls and clone size were taken over from that table, and D and trimming were inferred from the DNA. The table records some 290,000 clones, about 85% of them present only once. Trimming took off 5 bases at V and 4 bases at J, with 18 bases between the two ends. CDR3 length: 16 amino acids. CDR1 and CDR2 (germline): LNHDA, SQIVND (reference sequence). This TCR was recovered from a woman between 45 and 60 years old who had recovered from COVID-19. Sequences were obtained from peripheral blood. The chain has TRBV19 and TRBJ2-1; D remains unclear. Written as DNA, the CDR3 is TGTGCCAGTAGTCCCCTCCTTGGATCGGGTTACAATGAGCAGTTCTTC. It encodes CASSPLLGSGYNEQFF.